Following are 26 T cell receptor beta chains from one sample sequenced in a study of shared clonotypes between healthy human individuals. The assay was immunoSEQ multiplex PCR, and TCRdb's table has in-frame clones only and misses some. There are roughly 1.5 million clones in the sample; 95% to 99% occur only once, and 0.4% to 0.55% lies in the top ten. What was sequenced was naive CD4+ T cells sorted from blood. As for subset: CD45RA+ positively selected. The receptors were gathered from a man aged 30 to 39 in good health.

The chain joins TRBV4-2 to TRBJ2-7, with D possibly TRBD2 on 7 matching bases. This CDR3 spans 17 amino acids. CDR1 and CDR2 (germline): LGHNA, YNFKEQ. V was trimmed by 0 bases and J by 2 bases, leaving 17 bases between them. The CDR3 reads CASSQDTGRGQPYEQYF. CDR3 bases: TGTGCCAGCAGCCAAGACACCGGGCGGGGGCAACCCTACGAGCAGTACTTC.

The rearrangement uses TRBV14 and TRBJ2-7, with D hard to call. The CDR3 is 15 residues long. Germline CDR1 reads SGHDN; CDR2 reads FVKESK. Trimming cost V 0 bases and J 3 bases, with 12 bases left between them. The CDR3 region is CASSQDSGRSYEQYF. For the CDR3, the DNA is TGTGCCAGCAGCCAAGATAGTGGACGGAGCTACGAGCAGTACTTC.

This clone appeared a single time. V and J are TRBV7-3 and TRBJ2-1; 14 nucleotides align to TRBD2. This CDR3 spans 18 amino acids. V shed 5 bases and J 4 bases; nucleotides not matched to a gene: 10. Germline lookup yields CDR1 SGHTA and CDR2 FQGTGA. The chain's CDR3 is CASSTIGTSGSRYNEQFF. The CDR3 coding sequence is TGTGCCAGCAGCACAATCGGGACTAGCGGGAGTCGGTACAATGAGCAGTTCTTC.

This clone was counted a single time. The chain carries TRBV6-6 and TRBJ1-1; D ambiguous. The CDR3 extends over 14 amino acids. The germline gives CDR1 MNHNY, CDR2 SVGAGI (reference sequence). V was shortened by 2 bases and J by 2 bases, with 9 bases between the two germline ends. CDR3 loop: CASSYLAVNTEAFF. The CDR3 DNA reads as TGTGCCAGCAGTTACCTGGCAGTTAACACTGAAGCTTTCTTT.

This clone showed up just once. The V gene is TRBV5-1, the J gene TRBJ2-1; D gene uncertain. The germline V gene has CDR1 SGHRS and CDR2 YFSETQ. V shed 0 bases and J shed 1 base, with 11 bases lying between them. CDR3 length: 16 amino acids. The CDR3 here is CASSLGMEKSYNEQFF. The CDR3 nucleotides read TGCGCCAGCAGCTTGGGTATGGAGAAGTCCTACAATGAGCAGTTCTTC.

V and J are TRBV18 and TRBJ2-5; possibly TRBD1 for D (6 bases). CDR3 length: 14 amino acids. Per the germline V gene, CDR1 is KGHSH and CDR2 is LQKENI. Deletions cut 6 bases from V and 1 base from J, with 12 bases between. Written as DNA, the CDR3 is TGTGCCAGCTCTACGCCGGACAGCCAAGAGACCCAGTACTTC. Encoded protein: CASSTPDSQETQYF.

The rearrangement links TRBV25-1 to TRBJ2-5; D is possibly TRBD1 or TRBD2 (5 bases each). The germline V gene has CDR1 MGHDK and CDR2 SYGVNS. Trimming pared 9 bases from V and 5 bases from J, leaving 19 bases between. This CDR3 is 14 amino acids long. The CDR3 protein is CARLGPGTAETQYF. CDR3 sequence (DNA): TGTGCCAGGTTAGGTCCCGGGACCGCGGAGACCCAGTACTTC.

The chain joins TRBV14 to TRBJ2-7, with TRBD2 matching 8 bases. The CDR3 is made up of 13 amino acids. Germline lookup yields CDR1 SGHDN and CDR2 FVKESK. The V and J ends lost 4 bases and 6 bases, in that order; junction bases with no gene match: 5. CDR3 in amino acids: CASSPGGVSEQYF. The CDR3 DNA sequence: TGTGCCAGCAGCCCGGGAGGGGTCAGCGAGCAGTACTTC.

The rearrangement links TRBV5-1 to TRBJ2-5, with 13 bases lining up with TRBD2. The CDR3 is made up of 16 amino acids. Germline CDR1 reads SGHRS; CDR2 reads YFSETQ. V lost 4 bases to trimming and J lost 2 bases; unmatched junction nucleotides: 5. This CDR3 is CASSRGTSGNQETQYF. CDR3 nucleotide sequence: TGCGCCAGCAGCCGTGGGACTAGCGGGAATCAAGAGACCCAGTACTTC.

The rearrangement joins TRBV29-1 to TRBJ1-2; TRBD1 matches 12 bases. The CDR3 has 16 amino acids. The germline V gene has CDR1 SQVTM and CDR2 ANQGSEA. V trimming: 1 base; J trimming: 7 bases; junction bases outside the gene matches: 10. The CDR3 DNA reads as TGCAGCGTTGAAGCTGGGACAGGGGGCTGGGATAGTGGCTACACCTTC. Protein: CSVEAGTGGWDSGYTF.

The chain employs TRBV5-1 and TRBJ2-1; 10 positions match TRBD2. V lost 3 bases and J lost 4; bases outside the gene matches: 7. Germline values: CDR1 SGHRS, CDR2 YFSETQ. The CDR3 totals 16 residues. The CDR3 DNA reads TGCGCCAGCAGCTCGCTAGCGGGAGTAGGTTACAATGAGCAGTTCTTC. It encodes CASSSLAGVGYNEQFF.

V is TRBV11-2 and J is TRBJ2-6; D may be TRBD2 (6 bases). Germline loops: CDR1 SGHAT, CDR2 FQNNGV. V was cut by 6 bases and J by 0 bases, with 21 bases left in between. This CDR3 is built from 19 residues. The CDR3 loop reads CASREGFRSAFSGANVLTF. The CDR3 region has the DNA TGTGCCAGCAGGGAGGGTTTCCGGAGCGCTTTCTCTGGGGCCAACGTCCTGACTTTC.

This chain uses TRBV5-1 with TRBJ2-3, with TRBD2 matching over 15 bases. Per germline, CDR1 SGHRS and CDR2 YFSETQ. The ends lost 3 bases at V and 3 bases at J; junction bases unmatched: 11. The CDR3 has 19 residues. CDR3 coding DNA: TGCGCCAGCAGCTCGGGACTAGCGGGAGGCACGGGGGTGACAGATACGCAGTATTTT. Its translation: CASSSGLAGGTGVTDTQYF.

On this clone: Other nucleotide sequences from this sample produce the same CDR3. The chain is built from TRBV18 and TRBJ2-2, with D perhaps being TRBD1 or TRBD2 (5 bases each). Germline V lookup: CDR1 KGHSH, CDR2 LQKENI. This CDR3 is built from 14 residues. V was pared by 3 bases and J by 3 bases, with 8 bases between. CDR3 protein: CASSPRGDTGELFF. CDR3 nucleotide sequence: TGTGCCAGCTCACCGAGGGGTGACACCGGGGAGCTGTTTTTT.

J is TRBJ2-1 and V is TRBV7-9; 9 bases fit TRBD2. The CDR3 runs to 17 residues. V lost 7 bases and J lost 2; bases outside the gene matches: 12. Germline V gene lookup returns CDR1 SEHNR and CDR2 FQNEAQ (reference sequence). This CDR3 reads CASIKGAGGPPYNEQFF. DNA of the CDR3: TGTGCCAGCATCAAGGGGGCGGGAGGGCCCCCCTACAATGAGCAGTTCTTC.

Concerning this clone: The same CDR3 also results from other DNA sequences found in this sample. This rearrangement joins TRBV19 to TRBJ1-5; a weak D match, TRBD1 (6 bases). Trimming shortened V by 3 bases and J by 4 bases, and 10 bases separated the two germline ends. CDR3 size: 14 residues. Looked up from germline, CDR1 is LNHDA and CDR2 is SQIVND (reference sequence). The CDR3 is CASSMRQGNQPQHF. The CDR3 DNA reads TGTGCCAGTAGTATGAGGCAGGGGAATCAGCCCCAGCATTTT.

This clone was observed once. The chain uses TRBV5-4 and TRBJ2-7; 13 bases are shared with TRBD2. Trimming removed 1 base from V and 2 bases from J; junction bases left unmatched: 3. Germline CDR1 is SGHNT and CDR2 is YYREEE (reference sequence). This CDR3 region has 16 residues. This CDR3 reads CASSLRTSGRAYEQYF. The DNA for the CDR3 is TGTGCCAGCAGCTTGAGGACTAGCGGGAGAGCCTACGAGCAGTACTTC. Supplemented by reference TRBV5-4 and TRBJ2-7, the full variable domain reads ETGVTQSPTHLIKTRGQQVTLRCSSQSGHNTVSWYQQALGQGPQFIFQYYREEENGRGNFPPRFSGLQFPNYSSELNVNALELDDSALYLCASSLRTSGRAYEQYFGPGTRLTVT.

The CDR3 is CASSEGTEHQPQHF. The CDR3 DNA sequence: TGTGCCAGCAGCGAAGGGACAGAGCACCAGCCCCAGCATTTT. The V and J genes are TRBV6-6 and TRBJ1-5, with 7 bases aligning to TRBD1. The CDR3 totals 14 residues. CDR1 MNHNY and CDR2 SVGAGI come from the germline V gene (reference sequence). With 6 bases clipped from V and 7 bases from J, the junction kept 9 bases outside the gene matches.

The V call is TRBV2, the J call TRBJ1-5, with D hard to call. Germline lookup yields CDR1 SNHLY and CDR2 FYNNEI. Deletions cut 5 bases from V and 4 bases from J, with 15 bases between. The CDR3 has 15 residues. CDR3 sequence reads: CASSSETGENQPQHF. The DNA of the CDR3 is TGTGCCAGCAGTTCGGAGACCGGAGAGAATCAGCCCCAGCATTTT.

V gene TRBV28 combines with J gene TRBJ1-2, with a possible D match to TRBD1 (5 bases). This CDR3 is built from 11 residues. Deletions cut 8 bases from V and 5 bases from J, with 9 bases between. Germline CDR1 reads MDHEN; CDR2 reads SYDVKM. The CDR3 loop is CASGDPYGYTF. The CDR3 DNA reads TGTGCCAGCGGGGACCCTTATGGCTACACCTTC.

CDR3 loop: CASSLNANSYEQYF. CDR3 nucleotide sequence: TGTGCCAGCAGCTTAAATGCAAACTCCTACGAGCAGTACTTC. The V and J genes are TRBV7-9 and TRBJ2-7; D is undetermined. CDR3 length: 14 amino acids. Germline CDR1 SEHNR, CDR2 FQNEAQ (reference sequence). V was shortened by 2 bases and J by 0 bases, with 8 bases between the two germline ends. Using reference TRBV7-9 and TRBJ2-7 for the parts outside the CDR3, the full variable domain is DTGVSQNPRHKITKRGQNVTFRCDPISEHNRLYWYRQTLGQGPEFLTYFQNEAQLEKSRLLSDRFSAERPKGSFSTLEIQRTEQGDSAMYLCASSLNANSYEQYFGPGTRLTVT.

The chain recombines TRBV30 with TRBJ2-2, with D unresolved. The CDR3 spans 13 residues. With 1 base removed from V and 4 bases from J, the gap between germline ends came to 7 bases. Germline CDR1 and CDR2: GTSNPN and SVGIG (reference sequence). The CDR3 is CAWSGWSTGELFF. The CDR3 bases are TGTGCCTGGAGTGGGTGGAGCACCGGGGAGCTGTTTTTT.

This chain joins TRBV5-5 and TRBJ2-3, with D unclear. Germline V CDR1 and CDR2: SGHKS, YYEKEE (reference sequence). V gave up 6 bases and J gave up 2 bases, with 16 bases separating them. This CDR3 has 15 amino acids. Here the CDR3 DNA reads TGTGCCAGCACCTTCGGATTAGCCGCCACAGATACGCAGTATTTT. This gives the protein CASTFGLAATDTQYF.

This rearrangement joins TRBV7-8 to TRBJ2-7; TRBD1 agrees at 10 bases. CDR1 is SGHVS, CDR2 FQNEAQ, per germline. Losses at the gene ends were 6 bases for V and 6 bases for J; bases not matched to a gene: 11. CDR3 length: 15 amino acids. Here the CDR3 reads CASSASTGGTSEQYF. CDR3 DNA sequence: TGTGCCAGCAGTGCGTCGACAGGGGGCACGAGCGAGCAGTACTTC. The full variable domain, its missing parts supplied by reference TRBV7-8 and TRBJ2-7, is GAGVSQSPRYKVAKRGQDVALRCDPISGHVSLFWYQQALGQGPEFLTYFQNEAQLDKSGLPSDRFFAERPEGSVSTLKIQRTQQEDSAVYLCASSASTGGTSEQYFGPGTRLTVT.

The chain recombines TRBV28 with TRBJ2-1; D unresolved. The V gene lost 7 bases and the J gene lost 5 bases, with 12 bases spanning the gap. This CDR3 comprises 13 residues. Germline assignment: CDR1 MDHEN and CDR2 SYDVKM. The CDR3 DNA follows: TGTGCCAGCAACGGAGACAAAAACAATGAGCAGTTCTTC. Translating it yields CASNGDKNNEQFF.

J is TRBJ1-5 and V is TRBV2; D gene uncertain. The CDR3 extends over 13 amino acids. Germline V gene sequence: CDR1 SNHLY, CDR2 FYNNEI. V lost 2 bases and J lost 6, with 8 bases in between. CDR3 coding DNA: TGTGCCAGCAGTGAAAACACCCCTCAGCCCCAGCATTTT. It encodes CASSENTPQPQHF.